What follows describes a single T cell receptor beta chain. What antigen it recognizes has not been identified. Base qualities are not provided; no much larger clone lies one nucleotide away. The library came from the immunoSEQ multiplex PCR assay. For the multiplex PCR, a mixture combining 60 forward primers for TCR Vbeta segments and 13 reverse primers for TCR Jbeta segments was used. The CDR3 region of rearranged TCR beta genes was amplified from genomic DNA by a multiplex PCR assay. On the Illumina HiSeq System, the amplified TCR beta libraries were sequenced as 87-base-pair reads. As for the original processing: In a later analysis, some 80 million unique TCR beta chains were counted across the 690 or so repertoires, and approximately 11 million of these chains were shared by at least two donors. Raw reads were error-corrected and collapsed into unique sequences with a nearest-neighbor algorithm that merged closely related sequences to remove PCR and sequencing errors. CDR3 sequences were aligned to IMGT reference sequences to assign V, D and J gene segments. For a sequence to be retained, a match of at least six nucleotides to both a V gene segment and a J gene segment was required. Rearrangements were called productive when the CDR3 lacked stop codons and stayed in frame with V and J; all others were non-productive. CDR3 was defined according to IMGT convention as the region running from the second conserved V-encoded cysteine to the conserved J-encoded phenylalanine. The earlier analysis of some 580 of the donors excluded any sequence lacking an unambiguous match to a single V gene segment. An earlier analysis of just under 600 of the donors called V segments functional above 56.7% productive rearrangements and segregating when the between-donor standard deviation exceeded 5%. A statistical classification framework was built for diagnosing cytomegalovirus status from the catalog of TCR beta chain sequences. In a later analysis, V and J genes were assigned by comparing TCR nucleotide sequences against IMGT/GENE-DB human TR gene sequences. The TCRdist pipeline was used in a later analysis to assign CDR3 sequences and most-parsimonious VDJ recombination scenarios. In a later analysis, each TCR beta chain was defined by its CDR3 amino acid sequence together with its V-gene family, and reads without a unique V-gene family were excluded. To address suspected cross-contamination and a sequencing artifact, a later analysis removed 592 highly shared, low-generation-probability nucleotide sequences. In a later analysis, a clonal expansion index was calculated for each public chain from normalized within-repertoire ranks of inferred template counts. Generation probabilities in a later analysis came from a VDJ recombination model fitted to out-of-frame rearrangements, and those results were checked against IGoR. In a later analysis, TCR-TCR, TCR-HLA and TCR-CMV co-occurrence was scored with hypergeometric tests, and a repertoire-size bias correction was applied to TCR pairs. In a later analysis, false discovery rates were estimated by permuting HLA or CMV assignments 20 times. In a later analysis, co-occurring TCRs were grouped with DBSCAN, and TCRdist sequence similarity was added when clustering was performed within HLA-allele-positive subsets. Co-occurrence clustering excluded repertoires with fewer than 30,000 or more than 120,000 public chains, plus five with anomalous nucleotide sharing. In TCRdb, the immuneACCESS table is reduced to in-frame sequences with V and J assigned. These tables do not hold every clone; where another copy was compared, an unresolved V gene accounts for under half, and the others remain unexplained. That table supplies the V and J calls and clone size; D and trimming were determined from the DNA. The sample table holds nearly 100,000 clones, of which approximately 79% were seen once. The ten biggest clones cover roughly 20% of the sample.

The cohort consisted of fewer than 700 healthy bone marrow donors. At the time of sampling, all cohort members were nominally healthy, though unrecorded immune exposures were likely present. The donor was CMV seropositive and belonged to the group of 270 or so seropositive cohort members. Every donor gave a peripheral blood sample, and the peripheral blood mononuclear cells from that sample were used for TCR beta sequencing. Genomic DNA extraction from the blood cell samples was performed with the Qiagen DNeasy Blood Extraction Kit. This entry is derived from a study of cytomegalovirus exposure and HLA in healthy donors (dated by TCRdb to 2016 to 2017). Study-level background: An earlier analysis of several hundred of the donors reported more than 250 Gb of sequence data and about 100 million unique TCR beta sequences from about 180 million T cells. Roughly 300 gigabases of sequencing data and approximately 91 million unique TCR sequences made up an early release that covered under 750 HLA-typed donors. Among the roughly 370 genotyped donors, more than 70% belonged to the genetic ancestry cluster associated with self-reported Caucasian donors. The study aimed to test whether cataloging public T cell receptors could reveal signatures of past pathogen exposure. The T cell repertoires of some 670 subjects were profiled by immunosequencing and related to cytomegalovirus serostatus. A separate validation cohort of roughly 130 different subjects was used in addition to the 666-subject first cohort. The study combined high-throughput TCR immunosequencing, statistical association of individual TCRs with disease status, and machine learning to predict cytomegalovirus infection status. In a later analysis, previously published TCR beta repertoires from 550 to 700 donors were re-analyzed and high-resolution HLA genotyping was added so that TCR occurrence patterns could be studied. In the later analysis, no new phenotypic data were used to find candidate immune exposures; instead, reliance was placed on TCR beta sequences and their occurrence across donors. An earlier analysis of 587 of the donors used high-throughput TCR beta sequencing to judge whether each TCR beta V gene segment behaved as functional or pseudogenic. Donor age, sex, ethnicity and CMV serostatus were compiled alongside the repertoire data. A later genetic analysis took genome-wide SNP genotypes for about 55% of the roughly 700 donors and used that subset as a discovery cohort. All discovery cohort repertoires had been generated using a single sequencing platform. Both class I and class II loci were covered by HLA typing, at four-digit resolution. The number of donors typed differed by locus, with 629-630 for A, B, C, DRB1 and DQB1, roughly 550 for DQA1, over 600 for DPA1, and approximately 470 for DPB1. Four to six DR-DQ haplotypes were handled as single units for association and clustering, since linkage in the cohort was strong. Across some 400 genotyped donors of the cohort, an average of about 240,000 unique TCR beta nucleotide sequences per donor were sequenced, and around 20% of those sequences were non-productive. Study-level results and caveats: Linkage disequilibrium might explain the correlated functional status among segregating V segments, but an unknown experimental factor could not be ruled out. A later genetic analysis reported fewer N-insertions in productive TCRs among donors in an Asian-associated ancestry cluster than the approximately 700-donor mean. In both the original and validation cohorts, the classifier was reported to diagnose cytomegalovirus status with high specificity and sensitivity. Sequencing depth was assumed to be roughly uniform across donors in the presence/absence analyses, though that assumption may not hold. Assigning TCR associations to individual alleles was difficult when HLA alleles, especially DR and DQ, strongly co-occurred. In an earlier analysis of approximately 600 of the donors, most TCR beta V segments were observed in productive rearrangements about 90% or about 30% of the time, broadly matching IMGT annotations. A further reported finding was that TCR beta sequences accurately predicted the HLA-A and HLA-B alleles for most subjects in the first cohort. Across donors, most TCR sequences were observed very rarely, whereas some public TCRs were present in many individuals. HLA typing was unavailable for some donors at each locus, so association tests used only the typed subset. A total of 150 to 200 TCR beta chains were listed by the study as associated with cytomegalovirus. Compared with equally common non-associated chains, HLA-associated TCR beta chains in a later analysis were more clonally expanded and had lower generation probabilities. CMV serostatus was the only immune exposure information available for the cohort. Several of the top co-occurrence clusters appeared to be linked to parvovirus B19, influenza, CMV and Epstein-Barr virus, according to a later analysis. A cluster of highly shared sequence variants was judged likely to be a technical artifact of the sequencing pipeline. In this cohort, only TCR beta chains were sequenced, and detectable features were limited by the absence of alpha or paired-chain data. An association between a missense DCLRE1C variant and V-gene and J-gene trimming of TCR beta chains was found in a later genetic analysis and replicated in an independent cohort. In a later analysis, about 17,000 TCR beta sequences were associated with specific HLA alleles at a false discovery rate of 0.05. About 17 rarely observed V segments, including chromosome 9 orphons, were excluded from the earlier analysis of some 590 of the donors because counts were too low. According to the authors, the approach could potentially be generalized to other disease states and immunological phenotypes. A later analysis found that TCR association rates varied across HLA loci, with DRB1 alleles showing the most associated TCRs and HLA-C alleles the fewest. In vitro tests confirmed that a few of the cytomegalovirus-associated TCR beta chains recognize cytomegalovirus antigens. According to a later analysis, most CMV-associated TCR beta chains appeared to be HLA-restricted, and the HLA associations seemed to be driven largely by CMV exposure. Because the 87-base-pair reads could not distinguish some IMGT-functional V segments, including TRBV6-2 and TRBV6-3, those segments were excluded.

The germline V gene specifies MGHRA as CDR1 and YSYEKL as CDR2. V drops 4 bases and J drops 0 bases, leaving 28 bases in between. Inclusive of the bounding cysteine and phenylalanine, the CDR3 is 21 residues long. CDR3 DNA only is kept here, 63 bases in frame from base 1. The sequencing input was PBMCs. The chain uses TRBV4-1 and TRBJ2-1; TRBD2 might be the D gene, on 5 matching bases. This TCR came from a woman aged 55-69 years in good health and CMV-seropositive. Here the CDR3 is given as CASSLQWWIASTSVSYNEQFF. The nucleotide sequence reads TGCGCCAGCAGCCTCCAATGGTGGATAGCGAGCACGTCCGTCTCCTACAATGAGCAGTTCTTC.